This T cell receptor (beta chain) is from a study of blood T cell repertoires in COVID-19. Across the study: Samples came from the United States, Italy and Spain, spanning acute and convalescent COVID-19. The cDNA or gDNA used as material had been derived from T cells, B-cell-depleted T cells, or PBMCs.

Study processing details: Nucleated cell counts were estimated from reference gene primer amplification. The protocol was immunoSEQ multiplex PCR, while the TCRdb copy is restricted to in-frame clones and leaves out a portion. V, J and clone size reflect that table, while D and trimming were determined from the DNA. The sample contains 200,000 to 250,000 clones, 88% of which appear only once. This sequence was found in a woman aged 55-69 years with acute or convalescent COVID-19. The sequencing input was peripheral blood.

The CDR3 region is CASSWATRGLNRNEQFF. In DNA, the CDR3 is TGTGCCAGCAGCTGGGCTACCAGGGGGCTTAATCGGAATGAGCAGTTCTTC. The chain is built from TRBV5-4 and TRBJ2-1; TRBD1 matches 8 bases. This CDR3 comprises 17 residues. V dropped 3 bases and J dropped 7; count of bases not matched to a gene: 15. The germline V gene has CDR1 SGHNT and CDR2 YYREEE (reference sequence).